The rows below give T cell receptor beta chains drawn from one sample of a study of T cells in narcolepsy. Only in-frame clones appear in the TCRdb table, and some are missing; sequencing was by immunoSEQ multiplex PCR. The data contain under 35,000 clones, roughly nine tenths of them seen just once; the ten biggest clones take up more than 0.95%. Sequenced sample: CD45RA- memory CD4+ T cells from PBMCs. These receptors were obtained from a human donor with narcolepsy. CDR3s leave out the opening cysteine and the closing phenylalanine or tryptophan. Rows may omit the clone size; those that give it use once, few, many or a size class.

clone size | V gene | CDR3 protein
- | TRBV27 | ASSLKGNQPQH
- | TRBV7-2 | ASSWNPNSPLH
- | TRBV2 | ASSVAQGQETQY
- | TRBV6-6 | ASSYGQGLYEQY
- | TRBV7-2 | ASSPRQGEGSPLH
- | TRBV7-3 | ASSLTSDRGNTIY
once | TRBV27 | ASSLDRFGTEAF
- | TRBV4-3 | ASSQVVGGSYEQY
- | TRBV28 | ASSLWGDRAGNQPQH
- | TRBV7-2 | ASSEDRRYGYT
- | TRBV11-3 | ASSPWGENTGELF
- | TRBV6-1 | ASSEWGGLGANVLT
few | TRBV27 | ASSHDRGSYEQY
- | TRBV7-8 | ASSPRTVSDTQY
- | TRBV2 | ASSDLERGQAF
- | TRBV4-2 | ASSQSPTTSGGASDTQY
- | TRBV11-1 | ASSLGLAGYNEQF
- | TRBV19 | ASSMGSGAGELF
- | TRBV4-1 | ASSQAGTSGAYEQY
- | TRBV28 | ASRSTGVYGYT
- | TRBV28 | ASSFPYRETSSYEQY
- | TRBV5-1 | ASSPVRGVPHEQY
- | TRBV7-2 | ASSLHADRYEQY
- | TRBV4-3 | ASSQAHGQPQH
- | TRBV19 | ASKRGSTDTQY
few | TRBV2 | ASSGEAQPQH
- | TRBV11-2 | ASSGKERTRITDTQY
- | TRBV4-1 | ASSRETESNYGYT
- | TRBV5-6 | ASSPGAGGSGANVLT
- | TRBV7-2 | ASSPGALYGYT
- | TRBV10-3 | AISESGTGEGYT
- | TRBV6-1 | ASSTGAGNQPQH
once | TRBV23-1 | ASSQSEGQDPYSNQPQH
- | TRBV5-1 | ASSLDRGQNGYT
- | TRBV13 | ASSPRQGSYEQY
- | TRBV4-3 | ASSQFLRPENTEAF
- | TRBV5-8 | ASSSCWAGSCSPLH
- | TRBV5-1 | ASQGDSYNSPLH
once | TRBV28 | ASSVLSGVAEAF
- | TRBV14 | ASSRGQGPSNYGYT
few | TRBV28 | ASSLQGMNTEAF
- | TRBV6-5 | ASWTSTDTQY